This paragraph reports one T cell receptor (beta chain). Trimming took 0 bases from V and 0 from J, leaving 20 bases between them. The CDR3 has 19 residues. CDR1 is LGHNA and CDR2 is YSLEER in the germline V gene. Profiling relied on immunoSEQ multiplex PCR, and the TCRdb table lists in-frame clones only, not all of them. The sample yields about 270,000 clones, 90% to 95% seen once. The data originate from a study of T cell responses to AZD1222 COVID-19 vaccine. This receptor was taken from an adult who received the AZD1222 COVID-19 vaccine. V gene TRBV4-3 combines with J gene TRBJ1-2, with a weak D call TRBD1 (6 bases). The sequences come from peripheral blood, collected 28 days after the second AZD1222 dose. The DNA of the CDR3 is TGCGCCAGCAGCCAAGAATTTGCCGGGGGCGGAATTACTAACTATGGCTACACCTTC. Encoded protein: CASSQEFAGGGITNYGYTF.